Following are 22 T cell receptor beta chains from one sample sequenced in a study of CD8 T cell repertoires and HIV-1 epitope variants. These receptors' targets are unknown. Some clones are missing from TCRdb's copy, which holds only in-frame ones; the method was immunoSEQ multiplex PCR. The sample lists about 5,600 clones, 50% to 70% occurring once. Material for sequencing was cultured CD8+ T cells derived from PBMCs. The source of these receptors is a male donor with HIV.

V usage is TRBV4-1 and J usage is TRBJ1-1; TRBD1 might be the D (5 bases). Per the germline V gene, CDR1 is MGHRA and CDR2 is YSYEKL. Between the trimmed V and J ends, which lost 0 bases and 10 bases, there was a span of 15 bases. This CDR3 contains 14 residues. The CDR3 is CASSQDSGIRVAFF. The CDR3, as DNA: TGCGCCAGCAGCCAAGATTCAGGGATTCGTGTAGCTTTCTTT.

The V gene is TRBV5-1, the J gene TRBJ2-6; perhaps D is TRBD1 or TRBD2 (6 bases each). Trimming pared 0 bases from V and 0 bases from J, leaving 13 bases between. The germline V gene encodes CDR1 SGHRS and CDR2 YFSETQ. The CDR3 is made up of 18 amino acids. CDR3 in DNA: TGCGCCAGCAGCTTGGAGAGGAGGGGGACCTCTGGGGCCAACGTCCTGACTTTC. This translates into CASSLERRGTSGANVLTF.

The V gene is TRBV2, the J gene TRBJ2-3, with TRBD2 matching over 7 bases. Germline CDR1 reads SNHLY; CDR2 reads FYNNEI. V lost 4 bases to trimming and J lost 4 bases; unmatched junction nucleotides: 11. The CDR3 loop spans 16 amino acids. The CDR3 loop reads CASSVNPAGDPDTQYF. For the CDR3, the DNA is TGTGCCAGCAGTGTGAATCCTGCGGGAGATCCAGATACGCAGTATTTT.

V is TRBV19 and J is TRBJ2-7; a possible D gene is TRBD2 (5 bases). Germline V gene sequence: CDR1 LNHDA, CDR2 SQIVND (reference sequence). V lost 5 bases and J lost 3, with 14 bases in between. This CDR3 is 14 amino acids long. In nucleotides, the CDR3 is TGTGCCAGTAGTCCAGGACGGGATAACTACGAGCAGTACTTC. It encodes CASSPGRDNYEQYF.

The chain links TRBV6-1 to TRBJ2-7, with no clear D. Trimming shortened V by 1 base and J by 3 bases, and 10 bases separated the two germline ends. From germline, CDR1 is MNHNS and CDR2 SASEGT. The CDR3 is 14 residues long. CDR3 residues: CASSEVNGIYEQYF. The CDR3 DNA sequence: TGTGCCAGCAGTGAAGTGAACGGTATCTACGAGCAGTACTTC.

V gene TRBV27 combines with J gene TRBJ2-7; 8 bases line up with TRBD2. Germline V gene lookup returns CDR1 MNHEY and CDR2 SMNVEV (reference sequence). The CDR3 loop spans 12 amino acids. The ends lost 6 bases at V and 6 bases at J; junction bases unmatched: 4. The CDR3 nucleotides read TGTGCCAGCAGCCCGGGGGGGGGCGAGCAGTACTTC. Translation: CASSPGGGEQYF.

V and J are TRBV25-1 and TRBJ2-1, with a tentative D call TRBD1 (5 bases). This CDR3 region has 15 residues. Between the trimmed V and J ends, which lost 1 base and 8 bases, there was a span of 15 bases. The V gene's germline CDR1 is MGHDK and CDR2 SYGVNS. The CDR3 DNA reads TGTGCCAGCAGTGAATCGAGGAAGGGGATAGATGAGCAGTTCTTC. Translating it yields CASSESRKGIDEQFF.

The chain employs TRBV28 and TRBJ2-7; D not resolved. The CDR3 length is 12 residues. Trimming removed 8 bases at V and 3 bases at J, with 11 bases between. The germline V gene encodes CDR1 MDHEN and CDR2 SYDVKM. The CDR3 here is CASRGRNYEQYF. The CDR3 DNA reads TGTGCCAGCCGTGGGCGGAACTACGAGCAGTACTTC.

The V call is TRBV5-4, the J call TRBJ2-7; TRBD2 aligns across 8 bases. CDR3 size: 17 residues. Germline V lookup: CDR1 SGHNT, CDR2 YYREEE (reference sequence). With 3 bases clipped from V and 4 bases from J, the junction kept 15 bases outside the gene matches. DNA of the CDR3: TGTGCCAGCAGCTCCTCCTTAGAGGGACTAGGGGGATACGAGCAGTACTTC. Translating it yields CASSSSLEGLGGYEQYF.

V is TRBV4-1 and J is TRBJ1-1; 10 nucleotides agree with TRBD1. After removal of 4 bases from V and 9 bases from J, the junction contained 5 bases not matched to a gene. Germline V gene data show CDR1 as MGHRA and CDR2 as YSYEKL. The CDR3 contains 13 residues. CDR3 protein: CASSLGQGGQAFF. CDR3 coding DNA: TGCGCCAGCAGCCTAGGACAGGGGGGACAAGCTTTCTTT.

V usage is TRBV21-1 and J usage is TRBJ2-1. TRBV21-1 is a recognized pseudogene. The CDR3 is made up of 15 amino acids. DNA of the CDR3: TGTGCCAGCAGCAACCCACCGGACCTGTGCAATGAGCAGTTCTTC. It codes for CASSNPPDLCNEQFF.

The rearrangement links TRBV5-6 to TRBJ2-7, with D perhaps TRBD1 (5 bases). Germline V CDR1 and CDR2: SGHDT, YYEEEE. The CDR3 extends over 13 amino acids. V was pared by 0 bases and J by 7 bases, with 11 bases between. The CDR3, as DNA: TGTGCCAGCAGCTTGGGACAGTCCTCAGAGCAGTACTTC. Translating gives CASSLGQSSEQYF.

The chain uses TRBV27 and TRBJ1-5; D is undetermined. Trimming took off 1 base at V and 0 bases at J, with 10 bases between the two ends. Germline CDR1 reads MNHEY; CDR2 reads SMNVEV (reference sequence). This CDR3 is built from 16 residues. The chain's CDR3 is CASSLFSRPSNQPQHF. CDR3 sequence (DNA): TGTGCCAGCAGTTTATTTTCCAGACCTAGCAATCAGCCCCAGCATTTT.

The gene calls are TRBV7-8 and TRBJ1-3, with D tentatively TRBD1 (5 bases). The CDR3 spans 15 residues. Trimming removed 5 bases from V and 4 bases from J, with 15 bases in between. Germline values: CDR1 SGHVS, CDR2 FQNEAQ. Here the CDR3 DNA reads TGTGCCAGCAGCCTCGAGTGGGGGTCAGGAAACACCATATATTTT. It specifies CASSLEWGSGNTIYF.

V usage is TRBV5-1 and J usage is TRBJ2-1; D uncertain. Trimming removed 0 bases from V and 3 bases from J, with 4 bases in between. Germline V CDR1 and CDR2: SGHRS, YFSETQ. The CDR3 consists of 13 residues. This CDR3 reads CASSLGDYNEQFF. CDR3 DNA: TGCGCCAGCAGCTTGGGAGACTACAATGAGCAGTTCTTC.

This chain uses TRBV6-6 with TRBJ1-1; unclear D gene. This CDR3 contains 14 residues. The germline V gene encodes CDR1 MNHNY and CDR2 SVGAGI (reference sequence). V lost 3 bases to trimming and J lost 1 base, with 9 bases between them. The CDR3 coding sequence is TGTGCCAGCAGTTATGGCCTCACGAACACTGAAGCTTTCTTT. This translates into CASSYGLTNTEAFF.

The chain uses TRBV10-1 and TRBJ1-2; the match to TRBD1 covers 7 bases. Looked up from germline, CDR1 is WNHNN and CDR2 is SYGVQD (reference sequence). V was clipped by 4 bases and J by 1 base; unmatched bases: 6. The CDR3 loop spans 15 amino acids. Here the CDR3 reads CASSASWDSNYGYTF. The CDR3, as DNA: TGCGCCAGCAGTGCCTCCTGGGACAGTAACTATGGCTACACCTTC.

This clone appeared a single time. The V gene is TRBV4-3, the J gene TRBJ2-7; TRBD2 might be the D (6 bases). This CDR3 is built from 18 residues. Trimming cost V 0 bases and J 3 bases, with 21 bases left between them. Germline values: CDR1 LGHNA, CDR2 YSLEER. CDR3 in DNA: TGCGCCAGCAGCCAAGAGAGAGTCGGTAGCGGTATCATCTACGAGCAGTACTTC. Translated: CASSQERVGSGIIYEQYF.

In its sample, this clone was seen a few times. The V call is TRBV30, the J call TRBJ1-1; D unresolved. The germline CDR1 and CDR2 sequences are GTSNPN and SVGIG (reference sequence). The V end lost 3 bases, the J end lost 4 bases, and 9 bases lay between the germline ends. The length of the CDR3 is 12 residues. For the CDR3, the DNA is TGTGCCTGGAGCGATGGACCCACTGAAGCTTTCTTT. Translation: CAWSDGPTEAFF. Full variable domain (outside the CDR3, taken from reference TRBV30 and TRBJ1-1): SQTIHQWPATLVQPVGSPLSLECTVEGTSNPNLYWYRQAAGRGLQLLFYSVGIGQISSEVPQNLSASRPQDRQFILSSKKLLLSDSGFYLCAWSDGPTEAFFGQGTRLTVV.

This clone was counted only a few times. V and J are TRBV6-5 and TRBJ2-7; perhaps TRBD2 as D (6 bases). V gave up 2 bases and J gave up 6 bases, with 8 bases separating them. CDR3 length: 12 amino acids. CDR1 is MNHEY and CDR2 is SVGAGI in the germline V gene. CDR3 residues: CASSYGGGEQYF. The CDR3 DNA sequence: TGTGCCAGCAGTTACGGGGGAGGCGAGCAGTACTTC.

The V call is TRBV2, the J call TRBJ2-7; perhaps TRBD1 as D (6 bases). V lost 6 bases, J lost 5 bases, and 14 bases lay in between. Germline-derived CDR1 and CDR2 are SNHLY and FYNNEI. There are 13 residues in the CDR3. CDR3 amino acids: CASRGTPYNEQYF. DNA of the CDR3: TGTGCCAGCAGAGGGACACCCTATAACGAGCAGTACTTC.

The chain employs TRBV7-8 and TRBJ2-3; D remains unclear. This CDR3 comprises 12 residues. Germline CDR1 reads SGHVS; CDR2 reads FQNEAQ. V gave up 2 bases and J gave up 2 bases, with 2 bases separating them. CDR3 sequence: CASSLYTDTQYF. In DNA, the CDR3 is TGTGCCAGCAGCTTATACACAGATACGCAGTATTTT.